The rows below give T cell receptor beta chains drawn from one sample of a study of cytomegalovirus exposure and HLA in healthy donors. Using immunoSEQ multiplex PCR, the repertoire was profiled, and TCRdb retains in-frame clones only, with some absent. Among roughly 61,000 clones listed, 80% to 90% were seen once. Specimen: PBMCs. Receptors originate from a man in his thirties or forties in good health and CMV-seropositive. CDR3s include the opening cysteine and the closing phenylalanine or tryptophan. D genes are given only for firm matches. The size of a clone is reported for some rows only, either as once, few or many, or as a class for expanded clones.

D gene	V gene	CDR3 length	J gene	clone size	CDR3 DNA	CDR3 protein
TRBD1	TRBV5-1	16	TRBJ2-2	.	TGCGCCAGCAGCTTGGCCGGGACAGCGAACACCGGGGAGCTGTTTTTT	CASSLAGTANTGELFF
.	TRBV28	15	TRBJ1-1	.	TGTGCCAGCAGTTTCGTTGGAAAGGGGGACACTGAAGCTTTCTTT	CASSFVGKGDTEAFF
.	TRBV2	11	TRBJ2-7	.	TGTGCCAGCAGCACTTCTTACGAGCAGTACTTC	CASSTSYEQYF
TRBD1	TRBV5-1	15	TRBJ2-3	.	TGCGCCAGCAGCATGGGACAGGGGGCTAAAGATACGCAGTATTTT	CASSMGQGAKDTQYF
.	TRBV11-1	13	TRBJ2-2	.	TGTGCCAGCAGCTTACCCGACACCGGGGAGCTGTTTTTT	CASSLPDTGELFF
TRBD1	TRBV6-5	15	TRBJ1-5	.	TGTGCCAGCCGAAACAGGGGGGGAAGCAATCAGCCCCAGCATTTT	CASRNRGGSNQPQHF
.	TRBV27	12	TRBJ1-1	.	TGTGCCACTGGCCGAGGGAACACTGAAGCTTTCTTT	CATGRGNTEAFF
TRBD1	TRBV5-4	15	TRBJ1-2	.	TGTGCCAGCAGCCCGATACAGGGGCCTAACTATGGCTACACCTTC	CASSPIQGPNYGYTF
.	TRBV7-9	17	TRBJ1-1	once	TGTGCCAGCAGCTTAGCGCTAAGACAGTTCCCGAACACTGAAGCTTTCTTT	CASSLALRQFPNTEAFF
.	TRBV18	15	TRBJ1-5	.	TGTGCCAGCTCACCACGAGGGCAGGGCAATCAGCCCCAGCATTTT	CASSPRGQGNQPQHF